Below, 30 T cell receptor beta chains from the same sample are listed, as sequenced in a study of T cell repertoires in cytomegalovirus infection. No antigen is known for these receptors. TCRdb redid the calling of the reads with MiXCR, one entry per CDR3 protein. Here the sample spans about 700,000 distinct CDR3 sequences, about 30% being singletons. The sequenced sample was cultured PBMCs, obtained from culture after CMV antigen stimulation. These receptors were collected from a human donor in good health (CMV status not recorded). Some clones in this sample may be carry-over from other donors' samples.

This clonotype was picked up one time. The chain recombines TRBV27 with TRBJ1-5; 7 bases agree with TRBD1. The trim removed 5 bases at V and 0 bases at J, leaving 7 bases unmatched. The CDR3 consists of 16 residues. CDR1 and CDR2 from the germline V gene are MNHEY and SMNVEV (reference sequence). CDR3 in amino acids: CASSHYRGNSNQPQHF. The CDR3 DNA is TGTGCCAGCAGTCATTACAGGGGAAATAGCAATCAGCCCCAGCATTTT.

The chain joins TRBV12-5 to TRBJ1-5, with TRBD1 as a possible D gene (6 bases). The V end was cut by 5 bases, the J end by 6 bases, with 17 bases between. This CDR3 region has 15 residues. CDR1 is LGHNT and CDR2 is FRNRAP in the germline V gene. The CDR3 spells CASGPGAALGQPQHF. CDR3 nucleotide sequence: TGTGCTAGTGGTCCAGGGGCCGCGCTGGGTCAGCCCCAGCATTTT. Using reference TRBV12-5 and TRBJ1-5 for the parts outside the CDR3, the full variable domain is DARVTQTPRHKVTEMGQEVTMRCQPILGHNTVFWYRQTMMQGLELLAYFRNRAPLDDSGMPKDRFSAEMPDATLATLKIQPSEPRDSAVYFCASGPGAALGQPQHFGDGTRLSIL.

V is TRBV19 and J is TRBJ2-6; D gene unclear. V was shortened by 3 bases and J by 4 bases, with 19 bases between the two germline ends. The CDR3 loop spans 18 amino acids. From germline, CDR1 is LNHDA and CDR2 SQIVND (reference sequence). The CDR3 protein is CASSMVHRLPSGANVLTF. The DNA for the CDR3 is TGTGCCAGTAGTATGGTACATCGCCTCCCCTCAGGGGCCAACGTCCTGACTTTC.

This clonotype was seen more than once but under ten times. The V call is TRBV7-9, the J call TRBJ1-2, with TRBD1 matching over 8 bases. Germline CDR1 is SEHNR and CDR2 is FQNEAQ (reference sequence). V lost 5 bases and J lost 7; bases outside the gene matches: 6. This CDR3 is 13 amino acids long. The DNA of the CDR3 is TGTGCCAGCAGCCAAACGGACAGGGTTGGCTACACCTTC. This gives the protein CASSQTDRVGYTF.

The chain joins TRBV20-1 to TRBJ2-5; 7 bases align to TRBD2. This CDR3 has 13 residues. Germline CDR1 is DFQATT and CDR2 is SNEGSKA (reference sequence). V was clipped by 5 bases and J by 1 base; unmatched bases: 4. CDR3 DNA sequence: TGCAGTGCTGGTTCTAGCGGCCAAGAGACCCAGTACTTC. This translates into CSAGSSGQETQYF.

The rearrangement uses TRBV23-1 and TRBJ2-7, with 8 bases lining up with TRBD1. TRBV23-1 is an ORF, with its function uncertain. Unmatched junction bases numbered 14, after V lost 7 bases and J lost 6 bases. CDR3 length: 15 residues. The CDR3: CASKPLYGQGTEQYF. The CDR3 nucleotides read TGCGCCAGCAAACCGCTTTACGGACAGGGTACCGAGCAGTACTTC.

The chain joins TRBV7-2 to TRBJ2-7; 9 bases are a match to TRBD1. The germline V gene has CDR1 SGHTA and CDR2 FQGNSA. The CDR3 has 15 amino acids. The J segment lost 0 bases and the V segment lost 5 bases, leaving 5 bases of the junction unmatched. The CDR3 loop is CASSQTGGGSYEQYF. CDR3 in DNA: TGTGCCAGCAGCCAAACAGGGGGCGGCTCCTACGAGCAGTACTTC. Drawing the rest from reference TRBV7-2 and TRBJ2-7, the complete variable domain is GAGVSQSPSNKVTEKGKDVELRCDPISGHTALYWYRQSLGQGLEFLIYFQGNSAPDKSGLPSDRFSAERTGGSVSTLTIQRTQQEDSAVYLCASSQTGGGSYEQYFGPGTRLTVT.

A note on this clonotype: It may be a read error: a sequence one base away is much more abundant. The V call is TRBV7-2, the J call TRBJ1-5, with 7 bases matching TRBD1. The length of the CDR3 is 15 residues. V dropped 5 bases and J dropped 6; count of bases not matched to a gene: 10. CDR1 SGHTA and CDR2 FQGNSA come from the germline V gene. In DNA form, the CDR3 reads TGTGCCAGCAGCGCAAGGACAGGTTGGAGTCAGCCCCAGCATTTT. It translates to CASSARTGWSQPQHF.

There are a few counts of this clonotype. V usage is TRBV7-2 and J usage is TRBJ2-2; tentatively, D is TRBD2 (5 bases). The length of the CDR3 is 15 residues. Germline values: CDR1 SGHTA, CDR2 FQGNSA. Between the trimmed V and J ends, which lost 0 bases and 6 bases, there was a span of 11 bases. This CDR3 reads CASSLAEGWPGELFF. The DNA for the CDR3 is TGTGCCAGCAGCTTAGCAGAGGGCTGGCCCGGGGAGCTGTTTTTT.

The chain carries TRBV19 and TRBJ1-5; possibly TRBD1 for D (6 bases). CDR3 size: 15 residues. Trimming removed 6 bases from V and 9 bases from J, with 21 bases in between. Germline V lookup: CDR1 LNHDA, CDR2 SQIVND (reference sequence). In DNA form, the CDR3 reads TGTGCCAGTAGGGGTTTGGAACCTCGGGGGCGGCCCCAGCATTTT. Amino acids: CASRGLEPRGRPQHF.

This clonotype was picked up a small number of times. The chain uses TRBV7-6 and TRBJ2-1; 11 nucleotides agree with TRBD1. Germline V gene data show CDR1 as SGHVS and CDR2 as FNYEAQ. Trimming at V came to 2 bases and at J to 8 bases, leaving 8 bases not matched to a gene. The CDR3 sequence is 16 residues long. CDR3 loop: CASSLLPGQGVDEQFF. CDR3 in DNA: TGTGCCAGCAGCTTATTACCGGGACAGGGGGTCGATGAGCAGTTCTTC.

The chain joins TRBV27 to TRBJ2-2; TRBD2 agrees at 10 bases. V lost 5 bases and J lost 7; bases outside the gene matches: 10. CDR1 is MNHEY and CDR2 is SMNVEV in the germline V gene (reference sequence). This CDR3 has 16 residues. CDR3 protein: CASSPRSGGGGGELFF. The CDR3 bases are TGTGCCAGCAGTCCACGAAGCGGGGGGGGGGGCGGGGAGCTGTTTTTT.

This chain links TRBV28 with TRBJ1-5; TRBD1 aligns across 9 bases. J was trimmed by 9 bases and V by 5 bases; bases with no gene match: 11. CDR1 is MDHEN and CDR2 is SYDVKM in the germline V gene. This CDR3 is 15 amino acids long. The CDR3 coding sequence is TGTGCCAGCAGTCCTACCGGGACAGGGTGGTGGCCCCAGCATTTT. It yields the protein CASSPTGTGWWPQHF.

This clonotype was observed a few times. This chain uses TRBV19 with TRBJ2-2, with D perhaps given as TRBD1 or TRBD2 (6 bases each). The germline gives CDR1 LNHDA, CDR2 SQIVND (reference sequence). This CDR3 has 14 residues. V was pared by 7 bases and J by 1 base, with 10 bases between. In DNA, the CDR3 is TGTGCCAGTACCGGGGGCCAGAACACCGGGGAGCTGTTTTTT. Encoded protein: CASTGGQNTGELFF.

V is TRBV5-4 and J is TRBJ2-3, with TRBD1 matching 8 bases. This CDR3 comprises 15 residues. V trimming: 7 bases; J trimming: 1 base; junction bases outside the gene matches: 8. Germline CDR1 and CDR2: SGHNT and YYREEE (reference sequence). The CDR3 DNA sequence: TGTGCCAGCTTTAACCCGGGACAGGGCACAGATACGCAGTATTTT. Amino acids: CASFNPGQGTDTQYF.

This clonotype has only a few counts. The chain couples TRBV20-1 to TRBJ2-2; D is perhaps TRBD1 or TRBD2 (5 bases each). Germline V gene data show CDR1 as DFQATT and CDR2 as SNEGSKA (reference sequence). This CDR3 spans 15 amino acids. V lost 3 bases and J 2 bases, leaving 13 bases between the germline ends. CDR3 loop: CSASLGTLNTGELFF. CDR3 nucleotides: TGCAGTGCTAGTCTTGGGACCCTAAACACCGGGGAGCTGTTTTTT.

This clonotype was detected many times. The chain uses TRBV7-2 and TRBJ2-3; perhaps TRBD2 as D (5 bases). Germline CDR1 reads SGHTA; CDR2 reads FQGNSA. This CDR3 region has 14 residues. Trimming took 1 base from V and 6 from J, leaving 11 bases between them. This CDR3 is CASSLGASGDTQYF. In nucleotides, the CDR3 is TGTGCCAGCAGCTTAGGTGCTTCGGGGGATACGCAGTATTTT.

The chain recombines TRBV7-8 with TRBJ2-1, with TRBD2 matching 8 bases. J gave up 1 base and V 5 bases, and 4 bases lay outside the gene matches. In germline, CDR1 is SGHVS, CDR2 FQNEAQ. This CDR3 region has 15 residues. CDR3 in DNA: TGTGCCAGCAGCACCGGGGGGGCATCCTACAATGAGCAGTTCTTC. It is translated as CASSTGGASYNEQFF. Full variable domain (outside the CDR3, taken from reference TRBV7-8 and TRBJ2-1): GAGVSQSPRYKVAKRGQDVALRCDPISGHVSLFWYQQALGQGPEFLTYFQNEAQLDKSGLPSDRFFAERPEGSVSTLKIQRTQQEDSAVYLCASSTGGASYNEQFFGPGTRLTVL.

The rearrangement uses TRBV3-1 and TRBJ2-7, with 12 bases lining up with TRBD2. The V segment lost 6 bases and the J segment 5 bases; nucleotides outside the gene matches: 8. CDR3 length equals 15 residues. CDR1 is LGHDT and CDR2 is YNNKEL in the germline V gene (reference sequence). CDR3 nucleotides: TGTGCCAGCAGTCTAGCGGGAGGGAGGTCCCACGAGCAGTACTTC. This codes for CASSLAGGRSHEQYF.

The chain links TRBV7-9 to TRBJ1-1, with D uncertain. The CDR3 is 15 amino acids. Trimming shortened V by 5 bases and J by 1 base, and 14 bases separated the two germline ends. Germline V gives CDR1 SEHNR, CDR2 FQNEAQ (reference sequence). The CDR3 region has the DNA TGTGCCAGCAGCCCTAATGCCCTCCCGAACACTGAAGCTTTCTTT. It codes for CASSPNALPNTEAFF.

In its sample, this clonotype was seen a few times. The rearrangement joins TRBV7-9 to TRBJ1-3, with D possibly being TRBD1 (6 bases). V was trimmed by 3 bases and J by 2 bases, leaving 14 bases between them. This CDR3 has 16 amino acids. Germline CDR1 and CDR2: SEHNR and FQNEAQ (reference sequence). CDR3 region: CASSFHSRGAGNTIYF. Written as DNA, the CDR3 is TGTGCCAGCAGCTTCCACTCGAGGGGGGCTGGAAACACCATATATTTT.

This clonotype was counted at least ten times. CDR3 region: CASSLVKTSGSKDEQFF. CDR3 nucleotide sequence: TGTGCCAGCAGCTTAGTCAAGACTAGCGGGAGTAAGGATGAGCAGTTCTTC. The rearrangement joins TRBV7-2 to TRBJ2-1; 12 bases match TRBD2. CDR3 length equals 17 residues. Germline CDR1 and CDR2: SGHTA and FQGNSA. After removal of 1 base from V and 8 bases from J, the junction contained 9 bases not matched to a gene.

The rearrangement links TRBV19 to TRBJ1-1, with D possibly being TRBD1 (6 bases). Germline CDR1 and CDR2: LNHDA and SQIVND (reference sequence). This CDR3 has 16 residues. V was trimmed by 4 bases and J by 7 bases, leaving 22 bases between them. CDR3 region: CASSKVSGDFGGEAFF. Here the CDR3 DNA reads TGTGCCAGTAGTAAGGTGTCAGGGGATTTCGGTGGTGAAGCTTTCTTT.

The rearrangement joins TRBV10-3 to TRBJ2-1; D gene unclear. Germline CDR1 ENHRY, CDR2 SYGVKD. Trimming shortened V by 5 bases and J by 5 bases, and 4 bases separated the two germline ends. The CDR3 contains 11 residues. CDR3 protein: CAISSNNEQFF. CDR3 in DNA: TGTGCCATCAGTTCGAACAATGAGCAGTTCTTC.

The chain uses TRBV6-2 or TRBV6-3 and TRBJ1-5, with a weak D call TRBD1 (6 bases). CDR3 size: 16 residues. Germline V gene data show CDR1 as MNHEY and CDR2 as SVGEGT. V gave up 4 bases and J gave up 0 bases, with 13 bases separating them. The CDR3 region has the DNA TGTGCCAGCAGTTCCCTCGGACAGAATAGCAATCAGCCCCAGCATTTT. Translated: CASSSLGQNSNQPQHF.

The gene calls are TRBV20-1 and TRBJ2-5; TRBD1 is a possible D gene (6 bases). CDR3 length: 14 residues. Germline CDR1 reads DFQATT; CDR2 reads SNEGSKA (reference sequence). The V and J ends lost 8 bases and 2 bases respectively, with 18 bases between them. The CDR3, as DNA: TGCAGTACATTCCGGGACATGATACAAGAGACCCAGTACTTC. Amino acid sequence: CSTFRDMIQETQYF.

The rearrangement links TRBV4-1 to TRBJ2-2, with D perhaps matching TRBD2 (6 bases). The V gene lost 4 bases and the J gene lost 1 base, with 10 bases spanning the gap. The CDR3 length is 15 residues. CDR1 and CDR2 from the germline V gene are MGHRA and YSYEKL. CDR3 nucleotides: TGCGCCAGCAGCCGACTGGAGGGGAACACCGGGGAGCTGTTTTTT. Amino acids: CASSRLEGNTGELFF.

This clonotype was counted between two and nine times. CDR3 bases: TGTGCCACCAGCAGAACAGGGGATGGCTATGGCTACACCTTC. As protein: CATSRTGDGYGYTF. This chain links TRBV15 with TRBJ1-2; 7 positions agree with TRBD1. Per germline, CDR1 LNHNV and CDR2 YYDKDF (reference sequence). There are 14 residues in the CDR3. V was clipped by 2 bases and J by 4 bases; unmatched bases: 4.

This clonotype was seen just once. The rearrangement links TRBV15 to TRBJ1-3; D uncertain. The length of the CDR3 is 13 residues. V gave up 6 bases and J gave up 4 bases, with 10 bases separating them. Germline V gene sequence: CDR1 LNHNV, CDR2 YYDKDF (reference sequence). This chain's CDR3 is CATRSVAGNTIYF. The DNA for the CDR3 is TGTGCCACCAGAAGCGTGGCCGGAAACACCATATATTTT.

The rearrangement uses TRBV6-2 or TRBV6-3 and TRBJ1-3; no definite D call. Per the germline V gene, CDR1 is MNHEY and CDR2 is SVGEGT. Trimming cost V 0 bases and J 7 bases, with 10 bases left between them. The length of the CDR3 is 14 residues. In DNA, the CDR3 is TGTGCCAGCAGTTACTCTGTGGAGTCGAACACCATATATTTT. Translated, it gives CASSYSVESNTIYF.